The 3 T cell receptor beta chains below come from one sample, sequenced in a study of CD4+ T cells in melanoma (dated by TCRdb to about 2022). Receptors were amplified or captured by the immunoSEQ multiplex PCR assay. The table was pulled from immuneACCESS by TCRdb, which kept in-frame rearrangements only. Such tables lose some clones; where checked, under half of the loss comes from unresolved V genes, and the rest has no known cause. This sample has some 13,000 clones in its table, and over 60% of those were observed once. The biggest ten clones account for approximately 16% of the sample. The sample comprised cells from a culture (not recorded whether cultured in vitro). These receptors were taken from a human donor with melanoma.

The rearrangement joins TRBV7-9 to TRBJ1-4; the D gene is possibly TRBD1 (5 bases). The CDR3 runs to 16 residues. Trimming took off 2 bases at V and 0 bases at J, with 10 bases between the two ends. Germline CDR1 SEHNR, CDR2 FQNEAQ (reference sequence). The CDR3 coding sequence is TGTGCCAGCAGCTTACAGGGTACCGCAACTAATGAAAAACTGTTTTTT. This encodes CASSLQGTATNEKLFF.

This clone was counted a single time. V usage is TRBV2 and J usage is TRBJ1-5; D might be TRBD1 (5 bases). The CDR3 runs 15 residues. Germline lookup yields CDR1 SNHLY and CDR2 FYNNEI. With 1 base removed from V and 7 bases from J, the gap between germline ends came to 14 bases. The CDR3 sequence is CASSEEGPAYQPQHF. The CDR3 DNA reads TGTGCCAGCAGTGAAGAGGGGCCAGCGTACCAGCCCCAGCATTTT. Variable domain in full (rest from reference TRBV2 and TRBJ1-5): EPEVTQTPSHQVTQMGQEVILRCVPISNHLYFYWYRQILGQKVEFLVSFYNNEISEKSEIFDDQFSVERPDGSNFTLKIRSTKLEDSAMYFCASSEEGPAYQPQHFGDGTRLSIL.

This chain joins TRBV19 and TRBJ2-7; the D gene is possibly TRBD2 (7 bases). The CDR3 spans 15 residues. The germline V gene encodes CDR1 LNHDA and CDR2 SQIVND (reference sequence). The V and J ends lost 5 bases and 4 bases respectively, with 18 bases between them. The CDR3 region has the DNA TGTGCCAGTAGTCGGGGGGACAAAACTATTTACGAGCAGTACTTC. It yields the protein CASSRGDKTIYEQYF.